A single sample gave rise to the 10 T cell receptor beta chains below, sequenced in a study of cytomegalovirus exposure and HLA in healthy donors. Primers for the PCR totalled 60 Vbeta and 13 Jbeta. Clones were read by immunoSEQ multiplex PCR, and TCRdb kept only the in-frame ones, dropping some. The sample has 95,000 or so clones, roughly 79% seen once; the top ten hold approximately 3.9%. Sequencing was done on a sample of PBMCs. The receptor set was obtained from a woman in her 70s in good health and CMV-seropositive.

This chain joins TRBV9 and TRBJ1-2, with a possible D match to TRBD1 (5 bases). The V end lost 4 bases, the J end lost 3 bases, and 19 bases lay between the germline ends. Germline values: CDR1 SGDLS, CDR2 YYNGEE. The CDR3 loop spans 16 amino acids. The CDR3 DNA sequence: TGTGCCAGCAGCCCCTATATGACGGGGGACTACTATGGCTACACCTTC. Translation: CASSPYMTGDYYGYTF.

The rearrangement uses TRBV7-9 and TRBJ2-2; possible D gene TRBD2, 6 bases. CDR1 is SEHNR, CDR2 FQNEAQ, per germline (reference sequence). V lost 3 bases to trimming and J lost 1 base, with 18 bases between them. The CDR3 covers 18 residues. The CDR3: CASSLKFSGILNTGELFF. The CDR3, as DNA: TGTGCCAGCAGCTTGAAGTTTAGCGGTATACTGAACACCGGGGAGCTGTTTTTT.

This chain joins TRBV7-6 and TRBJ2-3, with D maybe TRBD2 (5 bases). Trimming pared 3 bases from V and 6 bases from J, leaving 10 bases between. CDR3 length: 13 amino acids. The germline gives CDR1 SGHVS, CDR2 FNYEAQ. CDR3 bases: TGTGCCAGCAGCTTGAATAGGAGGGATACGCAGTATTTT. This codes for CASSLNRRDTQYF.

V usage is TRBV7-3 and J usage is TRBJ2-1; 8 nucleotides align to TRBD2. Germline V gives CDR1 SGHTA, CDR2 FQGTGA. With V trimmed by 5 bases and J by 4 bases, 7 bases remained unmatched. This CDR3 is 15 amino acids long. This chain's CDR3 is CASSQSGGGYNEQFF. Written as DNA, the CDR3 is TGTGCCAGCAGCCAATCCGGGGGGGGTTACAATGAGCAGTTCTTC.

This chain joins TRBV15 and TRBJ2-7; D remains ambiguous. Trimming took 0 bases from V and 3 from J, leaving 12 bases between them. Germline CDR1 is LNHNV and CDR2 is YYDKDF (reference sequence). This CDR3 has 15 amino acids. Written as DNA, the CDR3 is TGTGCCACCAGCAGAGATGATGGTAGAAACTACGAGCAGTACTTC. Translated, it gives CATSRDDGRNYEQYF.

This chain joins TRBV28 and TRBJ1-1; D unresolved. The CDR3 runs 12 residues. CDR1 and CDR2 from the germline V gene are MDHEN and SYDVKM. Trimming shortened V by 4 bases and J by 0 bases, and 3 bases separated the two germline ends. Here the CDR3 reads CASSSVNTEAFF. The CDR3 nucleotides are TGTGCCAGCAGTTCAGTGAACACTGAAGCTTTCTTT.

Written as DNA, the CDR3 is TGCAGCGTCGGGACTGAGGTCCTTGAGGGCTACACCTTC. This translates into CSVGTEVLEGYTF. The V and J genes are TRBV29-1 and TRBJ1-2, with D possibly being TRBD1 (5 bases). The germline V gene has CDR1 SQVTM and CDR2 ANQGSEA. The V gene lost 6 bases and the J gene lost 8 bases, with 19 bases spanning the gap. This CDR3 has 13 amino acids. Filled out from reference TRBV29-1 and TRBJ1-2, the complete variable domain reads SAVISQKPSRDICQRGTSLTIQCQVDSQVTMMFWYRQQPGQSLTLIATANQGSEATYESGFVIDKFPISRPNLTFSTLTVSNMSPEDSSIYLCSVGTEVLEGYTFGSGTRLTVV.

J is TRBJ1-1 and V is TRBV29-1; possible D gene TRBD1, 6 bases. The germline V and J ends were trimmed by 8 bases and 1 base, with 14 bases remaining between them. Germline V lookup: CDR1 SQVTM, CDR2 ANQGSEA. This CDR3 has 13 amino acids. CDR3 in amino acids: CSFVGHPNTEAFF. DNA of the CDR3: TGCAGCTTCGTGGGACACCCGAACACTGAAGCTTTCTTT.

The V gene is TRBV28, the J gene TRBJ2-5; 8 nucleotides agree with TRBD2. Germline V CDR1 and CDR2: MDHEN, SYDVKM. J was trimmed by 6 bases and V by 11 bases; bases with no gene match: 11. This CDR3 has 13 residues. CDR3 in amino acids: CAGMDGREKTQYF. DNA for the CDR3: TGTGCCGGAATGGACGGGAGGGAGAAGACCCAGTACTTC.

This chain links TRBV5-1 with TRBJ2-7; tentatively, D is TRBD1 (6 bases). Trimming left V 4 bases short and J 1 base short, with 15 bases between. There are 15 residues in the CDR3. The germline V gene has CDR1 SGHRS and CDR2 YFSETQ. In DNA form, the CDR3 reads TGCGCCAGCAGCCGCGATGGGGACACGTCCTACGAGCAGTACTTC. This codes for CASSRDGDTSYEQYF.